A selection of T cell receptor beta chains follows, all from one sample in a study of cytomegalovirus exposure and HLA in healthy donors. The repertoire was sequenced with immunoSEQ multiplex PCR; TCRdb's copy has only in-frame clones and lacks some. Found here are about 160,000 clones, more than 80% of them singletons; the top ten hold roughly 13%. The sequenced material came from PBMCs. These receptors were obtained from a woman in her forties or fifties in good health and CMV-seronegative. Each CDR3 is given with its conserved first and last residue. The D gene is left open where the match is weak. Part of the rows lack a size; the others show once, few, many or a class for expanded clones.

cdr3_aa: CASSLAEDSPLHF; cdr3_nt: TGTGCCAGCAGCTTAGCGGAGGATTCACCCCTCCACTTT; clone_size: .; j_call: TRBJ1-6; d_call: .; v_call: TRBV11-2
cdr3_aa: CASSLRAGQSSYEQYF; cdr3_nt: TGTGCCAGCAGCTTACGGGCGGGCCAGAGCTCCTACGAGCAGTACTTC; clone_size: .; j_call: TRBJ2-7; d_call: .; v_call: TRBV7-2
cdr3_aa: CASSIKNTGELFF; cdr3_nt: TGTGCCAGCAGCATTAAAAACACCGGGGAGCTGTTTTTT; clone_size: .; j_call: TRBJ2-2; d_call: .; v_call: TRBV7-2
cdr3_aa: CASSVRANQGSYNEQFF; cdr3_nt: TGTGCCAGCAGCGTTAGGGCGAACCAGGGCTCCTACAATGAGCAGTTCTTC; clone_size: .; j_call: TRBJ2-1; d_call: .; v_call: TRBV9
cdr3_aa: CASSLDLTYEQYF; cdr3_nt: TGTGCCAGCAGCTTAGATCTTACCTACGAGCAGTACTTC; clone_size: few; j_call: TRBJ2-7; d_call: .; v_call: TRBV11-2
cdr3_aa: CASSYAGPRLGYTF; cdr3_nt: TGTGCCAGCAGTTACGCGGGACCCCGGCTTGGCTACACCTTC; clone_size: .; j_call: TRBJ1-2; d_call: .; v_call: TRBV6-7
cdr3_aa: CASSLAGDEQYF; cdr3_nt: TGTGCCAGTAGCCTTGCAGGTGACGAGCAGTACTTC; clone_size: few; j_call: TRBJ2-7; d_call: .; v_call: TRBV19
cdr3_aa: CASSFMTETGELFF; cdr3_nt: TGTGCCAGCAGCTTTATGACAGAAACCGGGGAGCTGTTTTTT; clone_size: few; j_call: TRBJ2-2; d_call: .; v_call: TRBV11-3
cdr3_aa: CAWGLWGGIQYF; cdr3_nt: TGTGCCTGGGGACTATGGGGGGGCATTCAGTACTTC; clone_size: .; j_call: TRBJ2-4; d_call: TRBD2; v_call: TRBV30
cdr3_aa: CTSSQEFRSLATYEQYF; cdr3_nt: TGCACCAGCAGCCAAGAGTTTCGTTCACTAGCTACCTACGAGCAGTACTTC; clone_size: .; j_call: TRBJ2-7; d_call: .; v_call: TRBV1
cdr3_aa: CASSYSGGGDTEAFF; cdr3_nt: TGTGCCAGCAGTTACTCAGGAGGGGGGGATACTGAAGCTTTCTTT; clone_size: .; j_call: TRBJ1-1; d_call: .; v_call: TRBV6-5
cdr3_aa: CASSPLGDTQYF; cdr3_nt: TGTGCCAGCAGTCCTCTCGGAGATACGCAGTATTTT; clone_size: few; j_call: TRBJ2-3; d_call: .; v_call: TRBV7-2
cdr3_aa: CASRFDRVGNQPQHF; cdr3_nt: TGTGCCAGCAGGTTCGACAGGGTTGGCAATCAGCCCCAGCATTTT; clone_size: .; j_call: TRBJ1-5; d_call: TRBD1; v_call: TRBV28
cdr3_aa: CASSPLGGQETQYF; cdr3_nt: TGTGCCAGCAGCCCTCTCGGCGGCCAAGAGACCCAGTACTTC; clone_size: few; j_call: TRBJ2-5; d_call: .; v_call: TRBV7-2
cdr3_aa: CASSLAEVAGGGRGETQYF; cdr3_nt: TGTGCCAGCAGCTTGGCCGAGGTAGCGGGAGGCGGCCGGGGAGAGACCCAGTACTTC; clone_size: .; j_call: TRBJ2-5; d_call: TRBD2; v_call: TRBV5-4
cdr3_aa: CASSRGETYQETQYF; cdr3_nt: TGTGCCAGCTCCCGGGGGGAGACCTACCAAGAGACCCAGTACTTC; clone_size: .; j_call: TRBJ2-5; d_call: TRBD2; v_call: TRBV28
cdr3_aa: CASSPGLAGPTQEQFF; cdr3_nt: TGTGCCAGCAGCCCCGGACTAGCGGGGCCTACTCAGGAGCAGTTCTTC; clone_size: .; j_call: TRBJ2-1; d_call: TRBD2; v_call: TRBV5-4
cdr3_aa: CASSPQDRSGNTIYF; cdr3_nt: TGTGCCAGCTCACCCCAGGACAGGTCTGGAAACACCATATATTTT; clone_size: once; j_call: TRBJ1-3; d_call: TRBD1; v_call: TRBV18
cdr3_aa: CASSQGVGGLTHEKLFF; cdr3_nt: TGTGCCAGCAGCCAAGGGGTTGGGGGCCTGACCCATGAAAAACTGTTTTTT; clone_size: .; j_call: TRBJ1-4; d_call: .; v_call: TRBV4-2
cdr3_aa: CASSLNGPSGETQYF; cdr3_nt: TGTGCCAGCAGCTTAAATGGACCGAGCGGGGAGACCCAGTACTTC; clone_size: .; j_call: TRBJ2-5; d_call: .; v_call: TRBV7-3
cdr3_aa: CASSPGRGSYF; cdr3_nt: TGTGCCAGCAGCCCCGGACGGGGTTCGTACTTC; clone_size: .; j_call: TRBJ2-5; d_call: .; v_call: TRBV5-8
cdr3_aa: CASTVILTGELFF; cdr3_nt: TGTGCCAGCACCGTAATTCTCACCGGGGAGCTGTTTTTT; clone_size: .; j_call: TRBJ2-2; d_call: .; v_call: TRBV9
cdr3_aa: CATSRGGGAHEQYF; cdr3_nt: TGTGCCACCAGCCGCGGGGGAGGGGCCCACGAGCAGTACTTC; clone_size: few; j_call: TRBJ2-7; d_call: TRBD2; v_call: TRBV15
cdr3_aa: CASSRNPTGGPNTEAFF; cdr3_nt: TGTGCCAGCAGCCGCAACCCGACAGGGGGCCCGAACACTGAAGCTTTCTTT; clone_size: .; j_call: TRBJ1-1; d_call: TRBD1; v_call: TRBV7-2
cdr3_aa: CASSLAGTGASYEQYF; cdr3_nt: TGTGCCAGCAGCTTAGCCGGGACAGGGGCTTCCTACGAGCAGTACTTC; clone_size: .; j_call: TRBJ2-7; d_call: TRBD1; v_call: TRBV7-2
cdr3_aa: CAISEGAKRQPQHF; cdr3_nt: TGTGCCATCAGTGAGGGGGCAAAAAGACAGCCCCAGCATTTT; clone_size: .; j_call: TRBJ1-5; d_call: .; v_call: TRBV10-3
cdr3_aa: CASSTGAGAYNEQFF; cdr3_nt: TGTGCCAGTAGTACTGGAGCGGGAGCTTACAATGAGCAGTTCTTC; clone_size: once; j_call: TRBJ2-1; d_call: TRBD2; v_call: TRBV19
cdr3_aa: CASSSGLAGQETQYF; cdr3_nt: TGCGCCAGCAGCTCAGGACTAGCGGGGCAAGAGACCCAGTACTTC; clone_size: few; j_call: TRBJ2-5; d_call: TRBD2; v_call: TRBV5-1
cdr3_aa: CASSQTSRSTDTQYF; cdr3_nt: TGCGCCAGCAGCCAGACTAGCAGGAGCACAGATACGCAGTATTTT; clone_size: .; j_call: TRBJ2-3; d_call: TRBD2; v_call: TRBV5-1
cdr3_aa: CSVGLAVNTGELFF; cdr3_nt: TGCAGCGTGGGACTAGCGGTGAACACCGGGGAGCTGTTTTTT; clone_size: .; j_call: TRBJ2-2; d_call: TRBD2; v_call: TRBV29-1
cdr3_aa: CASSEGLAGGKEQFF; cdr3_nt: TGTGCCAGCAGCGAAGGACTAGCGGGAGGGAAGGAGCAGTTCTTC; clone_size: .; j_call: TRBJ2-1; d_call: TRBD2; v_call: TRBV5-4
cdr3_aa: CASQGSYNSPLHF; cdr3_nt: TGCGCCAGCCAGGGGTCCTATAATTCACCCCTCCACTTT; clone_size: .; j_call: TRBJ1-6; d_call: .; v_call: TRBV4-1
cdr3_aa: CASSLQGDTEAFF; cdr3_nt: TGTGCCAGCAGCTTGCAAGGGGACACTGAAGCTTTCTTT; clone_size: .; j_call: TRBJ1-1; d_call: .; v_call: TRBV7-9
cdr3_aa: CASSPGRGGRAPDTQYF; cdr3_nt: TGTGCCAGCAGCCCCGGCCGGGGCGGGAGGGCCCCAGATACGCAGTATTTT; clone_size: .; j_call: TRBJ2-3; d_call: TRBD2; v_call: TRBV4-2
cdr3_aa: CASSRTGVNQPQHF; cdr3_nt: TGTGCCAGCAGTCGGACAGGGGTTAATCAGCCCCAGCATTTT; clone_size: .; j_call: TRBJ1-5; d_call: TRBD1; v_call: TRBV6-6
cdr3_aa: CASSLGPGSSTDTQYF; cdr3_nt: TGCGCCAGCAGCCTAGGCCCGGGGAGCAGCACAGATACGCAGTATTTT; clone_size: .; j_call: TRBJ2-3; d_call: .; v_call: TRBV4-1
cdr3_aa: CASSQGTGAGNEQYF; cdr3_nt: TGCGCCAGCAGCCAAGGGACTGGAGCGGGGAACGAGCAGTACTTC; clone_size: .; j_call: TRBJ2-7; d_call: TRBD2; v_call: TRBV4-3
cdr3_aa: CASSESTGAYYGYTF; cdr3_nt: TGTGCCAGCAGTGAATCGACAGGCGCTTACTATGGCTACACCTTC; clone_size: .; j_call: TRBJ1-2; d_call: .; v_call: TRBV6-4
cdr3_aa: CASSTGQGPLPNEQFF; cdr3_nt: TGCGCCAGCAGCACGGGACAGGGCCCCCTCCCAAATGAGCAGTTCTTC; clone_size: .; j_call: TRBJ2-1; d_call: TRBD1; v_call: TRBV5-1
cdr3_aa: CASSRSRGEYGYTF; cdr3_nt: TGTGCCAGTAGTAGGTCCAGGGGAGAGTATGGCTACACCTTC; clone_size: few; j_call: TRBJ1-2; d_call: .; v_call: TRBV19
cdr3_aa: CARSLRQYF; cdr3_nt: TGTGCCAGGAGTCTTCGGCAGTATTTT; clone_size: .; j_call: TRBJ2-3; d_call: .; v_call: TRBV2
cdr3_aa: CASSLTTGVGGANVLTF; cdr3_nt: TGTGCCAGCAGCCTCACGACAGGGGTAGGAGGGGCCAACGTCCTGACTTTC; clone_size: .; j_call: TRBJ2-6; d_call: TRBD1; v_call: TRBV7-9
cdr3_aa: CAWTRMRYHEKLFF; cdr3_nt: TGTGCCTGGACACGAATGAGGTACCATGAAAAACTGTTTTTT; clone_size: few; j_call: TRBJ1-4; d_call: .; v_call: TRBV30
cdr3_aa: CSARGTGELFF; cdr3_nt: TGCAGTGCCCGGGGCACCGGGGAGCTGTTTTTT; clone_size: .; j_call: TRBJ2-2; d_call: .; v_call: TRBV20-1
cdr3_aa: CASSLEGANEKLFF; cdr3_nt: TGTGCCAGCAGCTTGGAAGGGGCGAATGAAAAACTGTTTTTT; clone_size: .; j_call: TRBJ1-4; d_call: .; v_call: TRBV5-4
cdr3_aa: CASSLDGGGNTIYF; cdr3_nt: TGTGCCAGCAGCTTAGACGGAGGGGGAAACACCATATATTTT; clone_size: .; j_call: TRBJ1-3; d_call: .; v_call: TRBV7-2
cdr3_aa: CASSEIRASTEAFF; cdr3_nt: TGCGCCAGCAGTGAGATTAGAGCCTCCACTGAAGCTTTCTTT; clone_size: few; j_call: TRBJ1-1; d_call: .; v_call: TRBV10-1
cdr3_aa: CASTQSEGGNHF; cdr3_nt: TGTGCCAGCACTCAATCGGAAGGCGGGAACCATTTT; clone_size: .; j_call: TRBJ2-3; d_call: .; v_call: TRBV13
cdr3_aa: CASSPNTTPRAGELFF; cdr3_nt: TGTGCCAGCAGCCCAAACACAACACCCAGGGCCGGGGAGCTGTTTTTT; clone_size: .; j_call: TRBJ2-2; d_call: .; v_call: TRBV7-6
cdr3_aa: CASRQSSYEQYF; cdr3_nt: TGTGCCAGCAGACAGAGCTCCTACGAGCAGTACTTC; clone_size: .; j_call: TRBJ2-7; d_call: .; v_call: TRBV2